This T cell receptor beta chain was captured in a study of molecular identifiers for immune sequencing clone quantification. On the study more broadly: Replicates involved a five-way split of RNA from around 20,000 or 99,000 naive CD8 cells, with sequencing of four.

This clonotype showed up just a few times. Based on a CD8+CD4-CCR7+CD45RA+ profile, naive CD8 T cells were sorted. TCRdb itself ran the PCR reads through MiXCR, one entry per CDR3 protein. The repertoire has approximately 97,000 distinct CDR3 sequences, 24% of them found once; the top ten carry around 0.92%. The receptor's source is a human donor in good health. Some libraries in this study had Jurkat cell RNA spiked in. The sample was naive CD8+ T cells from blood, with Jurkat cell RNA spiked in. As to subset: FACS-sorted CD8+CD4-CCR7+CD45RA+ naive T cells.

Written as DNA, the CDR3 is TGCGCCAGCAGCCTTCGCGGGGTAGCTAACACTGAAGCTTTCTTT. This translates into CASSLRGVANTEAFF. V usage is TRBV4-1 and J usage is TRBJ1-1; unclear D gene. V lost 4 bases and J lost 2, with 14 bases in between. Germline lookup yields CDR1 MGHRA and CDR2 YSYEKL. The CDR3 runs 15 residues.